This TCR beta chain appears in the sequencing data of a study of CD8 T cells in ankylosing spondylitis. This clonotype was detected only a few times. What it recognizes is unknown. Findings of the study overall: The disease-linked clones had a CD8+ phenotype and low blood frequencies. Matched ankylosing spondylitis synovial fluid reportedly contained a significantly enriched population of disease-linked clones.

One entry per CDR3 protein, called by TCRdb with MiXCR from the 5' RACE reads. The sample has around 150,000 distinct CDR3 sequences, around 6.6% seen once. The CDR3 length is 15 residues. V shed 4 bases and J shed 2 bases, with 15 bases lying between them. Germline V gives CDR1 SGHRS, CDR2 YFSETQ. Input material: blood, either unsorted or a sorted T cell fraction (not recorded which). The sequence derives from a female donor with ankylosing spondylitis or in good health (not recorded which). The chain uses TRBV5-1 and TRBJ1-1; D unresolved. CDR3 in amino acids: CASSPPNGVNTEAFF. CDR3 DNA: TGCGCCAGCAGCCCGCCGAATGGGGTCAACACTGAAGCTTTCTTT.